This T cell receptor (beta chain) was sequenced in a study of shared clonotypes between healthy human individuals. As for the study in general: A couple of women and three men aged 18 to 49 made up the donors. Each donor contributed plates that comprised three CD4 naive, three CD4 memory, two CD8 naive and one CD8 memory.

This CDR3 comprises 15 residues. V was pared by 4 bases and J by 3 bases, with 17 bases between. Germline values: CDR1 SGHRS, CDR2 YFSETQ. Assay execution took place at the deep level. Produced via immunoSEQ multiplex PCR; TCRdb's table is partial and in-frame only. The sample shows about 2.4 million clones, approximately 92% of them seen only once. On this clone itself: The target antigen is unknown.

General study findings and limits: Naive subsets, compared against memory subsets, generally had larger estimated richness values.

The chain links TRBV5-1 to TRBJ2-7; D is possibly TRBD1 or TRBD2 (5 bases each). The sample was naive CD4+ T cells sorted from blood. The subset denotes: CD45RA+ positively selected. This clonotype was obtained from a man aged 18 to 30 in good health. CDR3 DNA sequence: TGCGCCAGCAGCGCGGCCGGGACGCCAGGCTACGAGCAGTACTTC. Translation gives CASSAAGTPGYEQYF.